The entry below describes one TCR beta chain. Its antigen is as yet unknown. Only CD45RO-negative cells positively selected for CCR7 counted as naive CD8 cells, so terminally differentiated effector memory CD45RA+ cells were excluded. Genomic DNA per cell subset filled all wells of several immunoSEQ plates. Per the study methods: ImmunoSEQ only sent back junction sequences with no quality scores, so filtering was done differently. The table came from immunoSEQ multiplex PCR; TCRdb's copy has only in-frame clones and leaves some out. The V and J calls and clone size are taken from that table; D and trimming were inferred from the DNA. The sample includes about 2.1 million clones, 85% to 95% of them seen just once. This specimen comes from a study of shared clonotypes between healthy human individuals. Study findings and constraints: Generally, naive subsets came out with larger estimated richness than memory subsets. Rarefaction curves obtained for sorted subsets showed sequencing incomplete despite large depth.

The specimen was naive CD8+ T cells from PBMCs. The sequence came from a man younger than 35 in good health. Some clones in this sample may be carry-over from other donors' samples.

CDR3 in DNA: TGCAGCGCCGTGGACAGAGATTGGTTTAACTATGGCTACACCTTC. This sequence encodes CSAVDRDWFNYGYTF. This rearrangement joins TRBV29-1 to TRBJ1-2; D possibly corresponds to TRBD1 (6 bases). With 7 bases removed from V and 1 base from J, the gap between germline ends came to 19 bases. Germline-derived CDR1 and CDR2 are SQVTM and ANQGSEA. The CDR3 loop spans 15 amino acids.